What follows is one T cell receptor beta chain and its context. A read error may explain this, as a much larger clone is one base away. This CDR3 region has 18 residues. CDR1 is KGHSH, CDR2 LQKENI, per germline. With 6 bases clipped from V and 10 bases from J, the junction kept 20 bases outside the gene matches. The data belong to a study of human T cells and chemical hapten exposure. As to time point: healthy volunteer bleed at 2 weeks. The authors' total RNA extraction used unfractionated whole blood. Individual cDNA molecules received unique molecular identifiers in the library. Via MiXCR, TCRdb re-called the RACE reads, giving one row per CDR3 protein. The sample holds 130,000 or so distinct CDR3 sequences; around 8.2% are singletons and the top ten take 1.5% to 2%.

V is TRBV18 and J is TRBJ2-1, with 11 bases matching TRBD2. The sample consisted of whole blood. This TCR derives from a male donor in good health. Some clones in this sample may be carry-over from other donors' samples. The CDR3 loop reads CASSVLKQRSGRAWEQFF. The CDR3 DNA reads TGTGCCAGCTCCGTCCTCAAGCAGCGTAGCGGGAGGGCCTGGGAGCAGTTCTTC.